This TCR beta chain was profiled in a study of siplizumab effects on memory and regulatory T cells. This clone was seen only once. Germline V gene sequence: CDR1 SGHVS, CDR2 FQNEAQ. The CDR3 is 17 residues long. V was clipped by 0 bases and J by 2 bases, with 16 bases between them. The repertoire was sequenced with immunoSEQ multiplex PCR; TCRdb's copy has only in-frame clones and lacks some. The profile shows about 100,000 clones, around 90% of them singletons. This sequence joins TRBV7-8 and TRBJ1-1; the D gene is possibly TRBD1 (5 bases). This receptor was taken from a human donor in good health. Sequenced: Tregs sorted from blood. DNA of the CDR3: TGTGCCAGCAGCTTAGCGGGCAGGGCAACCTTTAACACTGAAGCTTTCTTT. Amino acid sequence: CASSLAGRATFNTEAFF.